This entry lists 13 T cell receptor beta chains sequenced from one sample in a study of T cells in Graves' hyperthyroidism and ophthalmopathy. RNA transcripts provided the source from which TCR beta CDR3 regions were amplified. In the first-round RT-PCR of the TCR CDR3, the HTBI primer set was used. TCRdb itself ran the multiplex PCR reads through MiXCR, one entry per CDR3 protein. The top ten hold approximately 15% of the sample, which has some 560,000 distinct CDR3 sequences, 12% to 15% seen once. Sequences were obtained from blood. The source is a woman between 40 and 55 years old with Graves' hyperthyroidism.

This clonotype occurred many times. The genes are TRBV5-5 and TRBJ1-2; tentatively, D is TRBD1 (5 bases). Trimming pared 2 bases from V and 4 bases from J, leaving 15 bases between. Germline CDR1 and CDR2: SGHKS and YYEKEE (reference sequence). The CDR3 runs 15 residues. CDR3 residues: CASSLAGTTFYGYTF. The CDR3 nucleotides read TGTGCCAGCAGCTTAGCAGGGACCACCTTCTATGGCTACACCTTC.

This clonotype was detected many times. The rearrangement uses TRBV9 and TRBJ1-6, with 8 bases fitting TRBD1. The germline V gene has CDR1 SGDLS and CDR2 YYNGEE. The CDR3 consists of 18 residues. After removal of 2 bases from V and 1 base from J, the junction contained 8 bases not matched to a gene. Here the CDR3 reads CASSVHDRGVSYNSPLHF. Here the CDR3 DNA reads TGTGCCAGCAGCGTCCACGACAGGGGAGTATCCTATAATTCACCCCTCCACTTT.

There are a few counts of this clonotype. The chain has TRBV2 and TRBJ2-7; 9 nucleotides line up with TRBD2. Germline-derived CDR1 and CDR2 are SNHLY and FYNNEI. V shed 6 bases and J 3 bases; nucleotides not matched to a gene: 3. CDR3 length: 13 amino acids. CDR3 amino acids: CASRIAGDYEQYF. The CDR3 coding sequence is TGTGCCAGCAGAATAGCGGGGGACTACGAGCAGTACTTC.

This clonotype occurred many times. This chain links TRBV12-3 or TRBV12-4 with TRBJ2-1; possible D gene TRBD2, 6 bases. V lost 8 bases, J lost 8 bases, and 16 bases lay in between. The length of the CDR3 is 13 residues. The DNA of the CDR3 is TGTGCCAGCTCCTGGCGGGGATTCGATGAGCAGTTCTTC. Translating gives CASSWRGFDEQFF.

This clonotype was picked up many times. The rearrangement uses TRBV5-1 and TRBJ2-2; weak D call: TRBD2 (6 bases). The CDR3 consists of 15 residues. Germline V CDR1 and CDR2: SGHRS, YFSETQ. Trimming cost V 3 bases and J 2 bases, with 11 bases left between them. DNA of the CDR3: TGCGCCAGCAGCTACATAGCGGACAACACCGGGGAGCTGTTTTTT. Its protein product is CASSYIADNTGELFF.

This clonotype was recorded many times. V and J are TRBV6-1 and TRBJ1-1; D is uncertain. Trimming stripped 6 bases from V and 4 bases from J, with 12 bases between. The CDR3 spans 13 residues. Germline loops: CDR1 MNHNS, CDR2 SASEGT. CDR3: CASRPPGFTEAFF. CDR3 coding DNA: TGTGCCAGCAGACCTCCGGGGTTCACTGAAGCTTTCTTT.

This clonotype was seen ten or more times. This chain connects TRBV4-2 to TRBJ2-3; D remains ambiguous. The germline V gene encodes CDR1 LGHNA and CDR2 YNFKEQ. This CDR3 has 15 residues. With 0 bases removed from V and 0 bases from J, the gap between germline ends came to 7 bases. The CDR3 coding sequence is TGTGCCAGCAGCCAAGATCGGGTGAGCACAGATACGCAGTATTTT. Translating gives CASSQDRVSTDTQYF.

Many counts were recorded for this clonotype. This rearrangement joins TRBV2 to TRBJ1-5; D not resolved. The CDR3 extends over 13 amino acids. The V gene lost 4 bases and the J gene lost 6 bases, with 10 bases spanning the gap. The germline V gene encodes CDR1 SNHLY and CDR2 FYNNEI. The chain's CDR3 is CASSAETSQPQHF. The DNA of the CDR3 is TGTGCCAGCAGTGCGGAAACGAGTCAGCCCCAGCATTTT.

Ten or more counts support this clonotype. The CDR3 nucleotides read TGTGCCAGCAGTTCCACGACGGGACAGGGGGACGAAAAACTGTTTTTT. It encodes CASSSTTGQGDEKLFF. The V call is TRBV12-3 or TRBV12-4, the J call TRBJ1-4; 11 positions agree with TRBD1. The CDR3 is 16 residues long. With 4 bases clipped from V and 8 bases from J, the junction kept 9 bases outside the gene matches.

This clonotype occurred a few times. The V and J genes are TRBV7-3 and TRBJ2-1; 7 positions agree with TRBD1. This CDR3 has 16 amino acids. The germline CDR1 and CDR2 sequences are SGHTA and FQGTGA. J gave up 0 bases and V 4 bases, and 6 bases lay outside the gene matches. The CDR3 loop reads CASSSTTGSSYNEQFF. The DNA of the CDR3 is TGTGCCAGCAGCTCTACGACAGGGAGCTCCTACAATGAGCAGTTCTTC.

There are many counts of this clonotype. The gene calls are TRBV7-3 and TRBJ2-5, with a tentative D call TRBD2 (5 bases). The germline V gene encodes CDR1 SGHTA and CDR2 FQGTGA. The CDR3 covers 15 residues. With 5 bases removed from V and 2 bases from J, the gap between germline ends came to 15 bases. CDR3 residues: CASSPIGGLQETQYF. The CDR3 nucleotides read TGTGCCAGCAGCCCGATCGGAGGACTGCAAGAGACCCAGTACTTC.

This chain connects TRBV28 to TRBJ1-1, with D hard to call. V shed 2 bases and J shed 2 bases, with 9 bases lying between them. Per germline, CDR1 MDHEN and CDR2 SYDVKM. CDR3 length: 14 residues. For the CDR3, the DNA is TGTGCCAGCAGTTTAGTTAGGACCAACACTGAAGCTTTCTTT. It is translated as CASSLVRTNTEAFF.

This clonotype has a count of ten or more. V gene TRBV2 combines with J gene TRBJ2-5, with 7 bases matching TRBD1. The junction had 8 bases not matched to a gene; V was cut back by 6 bases and J by 1 base. Germline loops: CDR1 SNHLY, CDR2 FYNNEI. The CDR3 has 15 residues. The CDR3 sequence: CASSEQGQGQETQYF. The DNA for the CDR3 is TGTGCCAGCAGCGAACAGGGGCAGGGCCAAGAGACCCAGTACTTC.